This T cell receptor beta chain was profiled in a study of Graves' ophthalmopathy and Graves' hyperthyroidism. RNA served as the template for amplifying TCR beta CDR3 regions. The library came from an HTBI-primed first-round RT-PCR and a second-round multiplex PCR. TCRdb fed the multiplex PCR reads into MiXCR, producing one record per CDR3 protein. Of roughly 400,000 distinct CDR3 sequences detected, 15% to 19% appear once; the ten largest clones hold 5.5% to 7%. This clonotype was counted many times. Other autoimmune diseases, uncontrolled infections, pregnancy or lactation excluded patients from enrollment. The specimen sequenced was peripheral blood. The sequence was collected from a young woman with stable Graves' hyperthyroidism.

The CDR3, as DNA: TGTGCTAGTGCCCTTGGGCCGGCAGGGGCTTCCTACGAGCAGTACTTC. Its protein is CASALGPAGASYEQYF. V usage is TRBV12-5 and J usage is TRBJ2-7; a possible D gene is TRBD1 (6 bases). CDR3 size: 16 residues. Trimming cost V 7 bases and J 1 base, with 20 bases left between them. CDR1 and CDR2 (germline): LGHNT, FRNRAP.